This TCR beta chain was identified in a study of shared clonotypes between healthy human individuals. In its sample, this clone was seen a few times. Its antigen is not known. Running of the assay took place at deep level. The assay was immunoSEQ multiplex PCR, and TCRdb's table has in-frame clones only and misses some. The sample holds 200,000 to 250,000 clones, about 65% seen once. There were only Caucasian adults among the donors, and all lived in Nashville, Tennessee. V lost 0 bases to trimming and J lost 6 bases, with 12 bases between them. The CDR3 loop spans 14 amino acids. The germline V gene encodes CDR1 GTSNPN and CDR2 SVGIG (reference sequence). Study-wide findings and caveats: Clonotypes which were not shared had lower generation probabilities than clonotypes that all four donors shared.

The sample consisted of memory CD4+ T cells sorted from blood. The subset: CD45RA-negative fraction. The chain combines TRBV30 with TRBJ1-5; tentatively, D is TRBD1 (5 bases). The receptor was isolated from a man in his thirties or forties in good health. The CDR3 protein is CAWSVAGTGQPQHF. For the CDR3, the DNA is TGTGCCTGGAGTGTAGCGGGGACCGGTCAGCCCCAGCATTTT.